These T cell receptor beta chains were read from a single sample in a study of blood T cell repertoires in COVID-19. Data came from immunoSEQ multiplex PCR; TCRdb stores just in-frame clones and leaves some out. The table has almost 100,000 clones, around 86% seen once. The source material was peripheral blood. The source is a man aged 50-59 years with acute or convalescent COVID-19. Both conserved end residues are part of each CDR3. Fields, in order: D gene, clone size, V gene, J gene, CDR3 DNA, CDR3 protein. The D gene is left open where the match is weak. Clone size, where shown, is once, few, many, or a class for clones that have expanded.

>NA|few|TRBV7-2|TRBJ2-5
TGTGCCAGCAGCTTAGAAGGGGTCAACCAGTACTTC
CASSLEGVNQYF
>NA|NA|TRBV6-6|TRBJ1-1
TGTGCCAGCAGCCTTTGGGGGGGGGCTGAAGCTTTCTTT
CASSLWGGAEAFF
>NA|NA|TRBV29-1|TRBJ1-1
TGCAGCGTGAGGGGGGGGCTGGGGAACACTGAAGCTTTCTTT
CSVRGGLGNTEAFF
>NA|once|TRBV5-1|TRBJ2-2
TGCGCCAGCAGCTTCGAAGGCGGCACCGGGGAGCTGTTTTTT
CASSFEGGTGELFF
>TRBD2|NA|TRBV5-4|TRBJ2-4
TGTGCCAGCAGCTTGCGTGGCGGGAGTCAGTCCAACATTCAGTACTTC
CASSLRGGSQSNIQYF
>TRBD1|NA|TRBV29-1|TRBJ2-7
TGCAGCGCCCTGACAGGGAACGAGCAGTACTTC
CSALTGNEQYF
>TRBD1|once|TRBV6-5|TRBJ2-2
TGTGCCAGCAGGACACAGGGGTCCGCCGGGGAGCTGTTTTTT
CASRTQGSAGELFF
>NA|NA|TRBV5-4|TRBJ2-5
TGTGCCAGCAGCGCCAGGACAGACCAAGAGACCCAGTACTTC
CASSARTDQETQYF
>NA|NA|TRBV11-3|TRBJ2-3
TGTGCCAGCAGCTTTAGAGGCCAGGGCCGCACAGATACGCAGTATTTT
CASSFRGQGRTDTQYF
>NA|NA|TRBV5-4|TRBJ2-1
TGTGCCAGCACCCCAGGATTAGTCTCCTACAATGAGCAGTTCTTC
CASTPGLVSYNEQFF
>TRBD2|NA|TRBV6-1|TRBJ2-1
TGTGCCAGCAGTGTCTCCGGGACTAGCGGCTACAATGAGCAGTTCTTC
CASSVSGTSGYNEQFF
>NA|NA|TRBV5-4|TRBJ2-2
TGTGCCAGCAGCTTGGAGGGGACTAACACCGGGGAGCTGTTTTTT
CASSLEGTNTGELFF
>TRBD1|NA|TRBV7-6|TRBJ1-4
TGTGCCAGCAGCTTACCCGGGACAGGGGGGGAAAAACTGTTTTTT
CASSLPGTGGEKLFF
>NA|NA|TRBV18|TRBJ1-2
TGTGCCAGCTCACTCGACAGAAACTATGGCTACACCTTC
CASSLDRNYGYTF
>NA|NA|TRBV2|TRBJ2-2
TGTGCCAGCAGTGTACAGGGCCTGGGAACCGGGGAGCTGTTTTTT
CASSVQGLGTGELFF
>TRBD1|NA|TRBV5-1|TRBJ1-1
TGCGCCAGCAGCTTGCAGGGGGGCGACACTGAAGCTTTCTTT
CASSLQGGDTEAFF
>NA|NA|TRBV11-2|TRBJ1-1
TGTGCCAGCAGCTTAGGCGTTCCTGAAGCTTTCTTT
CASSLGVPEAFF
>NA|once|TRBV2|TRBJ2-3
TGTGCCAGCAGTGAAGCGGGGCTCACAGATACGCAGTATTTT
CASSEAGLTDTQYF
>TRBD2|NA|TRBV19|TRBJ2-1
TGTGCCAGTAGTATAGATCGCGGGAGTGAGCAGTTCTTC
CASSIDRGSEQFF
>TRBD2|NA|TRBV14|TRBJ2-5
TGTGCCAGCAGCCAATGGACTAGCGGGAGTAGGGGGACCCAGTACTTC
CASSQWTSGSRGTQYF
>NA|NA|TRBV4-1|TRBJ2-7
TGCGCCAGCAGCCAAGAACGGGACGAGCAGTACTTC
CASSQERDEQYF
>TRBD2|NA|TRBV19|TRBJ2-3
TGTGCCAGTAGTTATGGGCTAGCGGGAGGGAAATCGAGAGATACGCAGTATTTT
CASSYGLAGGKSRDTQYF
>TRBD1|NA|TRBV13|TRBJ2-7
TGTGCCAGCACCTCGCGGGACAGGGGGCTCTACGAGCAGTACTTC
CASTSRDRGLYEQYF
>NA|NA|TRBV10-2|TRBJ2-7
TGCGCCAGCAGTGAGTCGACTGGGTGGGAGTACTTC
CASSESTGWEYF
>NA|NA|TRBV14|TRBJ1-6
TGTGCCAGCAGCGGTTTACAGGGAGAAAAGTCACCCCTCCACTTT
CASSGLQGEKSPLHF
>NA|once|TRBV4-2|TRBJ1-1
TGTGCCAGCAGTCTAAACCCTACAGGGAACACTGAAGCTTTCTTT
CASSLNPTGNTEAFF
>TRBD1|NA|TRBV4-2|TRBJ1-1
TGTGCCAGCAGCCAGGCCCGACAGGGGGCGTCCACTGAAGCTTTCTTT
CASSQARQGASTEAFF
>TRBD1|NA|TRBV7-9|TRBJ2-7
TGTGCCAGCAGGCAACAGGGGAATAGCAACGAGCAGTACTTC
CASRQQGNSNEQYF
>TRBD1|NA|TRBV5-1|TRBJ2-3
TGCGCCAGCAGCTCCCGGGACAGTACTCAAGATACGCAGTATTTT
CASSSRDSTQDTQYF
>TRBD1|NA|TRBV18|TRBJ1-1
TGTGCCAGCTCACGGGACAGGCCGAGCAACACTGAAGCTTTCTTT
CASSRDRPSNTEAFF
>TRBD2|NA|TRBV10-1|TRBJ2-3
TGCGCCAGCAGTGCCCTACGGGAGGGCCAAGATACGCAGTATTTT
CASSALREGQDTQYF
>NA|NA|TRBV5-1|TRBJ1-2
TGCGCCAGCAGTCTCTCAGGATCATCGGGAGGCTACACCTTC
CASSLSGSSGGYTF
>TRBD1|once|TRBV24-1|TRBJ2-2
TGTGCCACCAGTGGATCGACAGGGGGGAACACCGGGGAGCTGTTTTTT
CATSGSTGGNTGELFF
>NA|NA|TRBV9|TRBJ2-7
TGTGCCAGCAGCGAGGGCACAGGGTACGAGCAGTACTTC
CASSEGTGYEQYF
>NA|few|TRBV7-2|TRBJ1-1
TGTGCCAGCAGCTCACCGTCAGGGAGGCTGAACACTGAAGCTTTCTTT
CASSSPSGRLNTEAFF
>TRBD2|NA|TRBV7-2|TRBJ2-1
TGTGCCAGCAGCTTACTTGGCGGGAGTGACTATGAGCAGTTCTTC
CASSLLGGSDYEQFF
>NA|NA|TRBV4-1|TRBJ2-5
TGCGCCAGCAGCCAAGACGGGGGATTGGTCCAAGAGACCCAGTACTTC
CASSQDGGLVQETQYF
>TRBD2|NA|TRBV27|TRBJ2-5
TGTGCCAGCAGTTTTTGGCGGGAGGGCCAAGAGACCCAGTACTTC
CASSFWREGQETQYF
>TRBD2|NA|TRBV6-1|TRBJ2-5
TGTGCCAGCAGTGAACTAGCGGGAGGGCCTCAAGAGACCCAGTACTTC
CASSELAGGPQETQYF
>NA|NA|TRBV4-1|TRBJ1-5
TGCGCCAGCAGCCAAGAACAGGGTAATCAGCCCCAGCATTTT
CASSQEQGNQPQHF
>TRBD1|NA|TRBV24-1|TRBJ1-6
TGTGCCACCAGCCACCTACTCCAGGACAGGGTTGGGTCACCCCTCCACTTT
CATSHLLQDRVGSPLHF
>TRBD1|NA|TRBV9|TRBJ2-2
TGTGCCAGCAGCGGTCCGGGACAGGGAAGGAGCACCGGGGAGCTGTTTTTT
CASSGPGQGRSTGELFF
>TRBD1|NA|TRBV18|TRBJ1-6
TGTGCCAGCTCACCACTTTGGACAGGGGGAAATTCACCCCTCCACTTT
CASSPLWTGGNSPLHF
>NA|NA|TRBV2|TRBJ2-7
TGTGCCAGCAGGGGGGCCATTTACGAGCAGTACTTC
CASRGAIYEQYF
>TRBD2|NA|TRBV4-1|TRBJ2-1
TGCGCCAGCAGCCAACTACCTAGCGGGAGTGGAAATGAGCAGTTCTTC
CASSQLPSGSGNEQFF
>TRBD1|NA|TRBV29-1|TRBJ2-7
TGCAGCGCCCGACAGGGGTCGAGCTCCTACGAGCAGTACTTC
CSARQGSSSYEQYF
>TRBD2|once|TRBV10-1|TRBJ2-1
TGCGCCACCCGTCCGGGACTAGCGGGGAATGAGCAGTTCTTC
CATRPGLAGNEQFF
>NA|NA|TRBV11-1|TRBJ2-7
TGTGCCAGCAGCTTATCGGAGAGGAGCGAGCAGTACTTC
CASSLSERSEQYF
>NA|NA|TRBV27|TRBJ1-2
TGTGCCAGCAGCCCAAGACACTTAAGCCTCTATGGCTACACCTTC
CASSPRHLSLYGYTF
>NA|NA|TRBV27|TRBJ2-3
TGTGCCAGCAGTTTAATCCCCGGAGATACGCAGTATTTT
CASSLIPGDTQYF
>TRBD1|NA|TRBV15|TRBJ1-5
TGTGCCACCAGCAGACTGGACAGGGGGCTTAGTCAGCCCCAGCATTTT
CATSRLDRGLSQPQHF